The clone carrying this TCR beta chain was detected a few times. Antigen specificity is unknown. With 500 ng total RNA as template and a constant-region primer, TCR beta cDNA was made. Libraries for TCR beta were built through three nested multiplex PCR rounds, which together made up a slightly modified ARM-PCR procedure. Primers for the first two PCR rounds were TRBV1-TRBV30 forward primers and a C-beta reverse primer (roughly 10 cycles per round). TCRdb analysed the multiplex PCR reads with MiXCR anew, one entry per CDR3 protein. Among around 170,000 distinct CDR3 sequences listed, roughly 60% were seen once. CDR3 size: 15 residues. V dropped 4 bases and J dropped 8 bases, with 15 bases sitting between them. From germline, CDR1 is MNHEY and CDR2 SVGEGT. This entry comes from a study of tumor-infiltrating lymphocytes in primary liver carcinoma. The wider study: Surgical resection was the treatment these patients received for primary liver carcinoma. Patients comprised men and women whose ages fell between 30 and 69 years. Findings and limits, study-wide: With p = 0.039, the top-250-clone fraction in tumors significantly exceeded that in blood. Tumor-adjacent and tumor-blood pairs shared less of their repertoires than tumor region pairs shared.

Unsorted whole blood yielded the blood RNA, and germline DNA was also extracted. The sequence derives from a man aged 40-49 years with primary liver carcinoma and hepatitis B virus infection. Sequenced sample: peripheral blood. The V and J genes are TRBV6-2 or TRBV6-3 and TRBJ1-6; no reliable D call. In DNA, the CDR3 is TGTGCCAGCAGTTCGATAAGCGGGAGCCATTCACCCCTCCACTTT. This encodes CASSSISGSHSPLHF.